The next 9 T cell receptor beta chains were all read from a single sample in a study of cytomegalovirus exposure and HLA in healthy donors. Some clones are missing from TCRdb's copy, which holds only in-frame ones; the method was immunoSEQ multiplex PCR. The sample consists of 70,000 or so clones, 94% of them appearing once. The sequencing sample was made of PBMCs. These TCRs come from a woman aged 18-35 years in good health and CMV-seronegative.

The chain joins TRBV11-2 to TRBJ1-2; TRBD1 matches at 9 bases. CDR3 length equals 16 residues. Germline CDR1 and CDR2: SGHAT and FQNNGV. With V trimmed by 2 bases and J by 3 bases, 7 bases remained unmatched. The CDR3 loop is CASSLPGQGRDYGYTF. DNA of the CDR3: TGTGCCAGCAGCTTACCGGGACAGGGTCGGGACTATGGCTACACCTTC.

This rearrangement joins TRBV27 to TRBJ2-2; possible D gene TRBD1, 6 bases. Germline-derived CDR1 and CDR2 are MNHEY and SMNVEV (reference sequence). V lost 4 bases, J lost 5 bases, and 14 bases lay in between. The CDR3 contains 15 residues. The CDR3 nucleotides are TGTGCCAGCAGTTCCCTGGGGCAGGGGACCGGGGAGCTGTTTTTT. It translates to CASSSLGQGTGELFF.

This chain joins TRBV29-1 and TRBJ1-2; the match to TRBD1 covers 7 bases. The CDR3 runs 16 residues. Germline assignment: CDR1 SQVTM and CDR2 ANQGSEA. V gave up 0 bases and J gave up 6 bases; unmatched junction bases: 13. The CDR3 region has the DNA TGCAGCGTTGAAGAGATGGGAGACAGGGAGGACGATGGCTACACCTTC. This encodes CSVEEMGDREDDGYTF.

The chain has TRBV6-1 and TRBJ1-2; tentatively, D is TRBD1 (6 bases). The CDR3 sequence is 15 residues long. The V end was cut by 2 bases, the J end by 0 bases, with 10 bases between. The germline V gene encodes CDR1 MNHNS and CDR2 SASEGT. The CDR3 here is CASSEWGHTNYGYTF. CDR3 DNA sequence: TGTGCCAGCAGTGAATGGGGACATACTAACTATGGCTACACCTTC.

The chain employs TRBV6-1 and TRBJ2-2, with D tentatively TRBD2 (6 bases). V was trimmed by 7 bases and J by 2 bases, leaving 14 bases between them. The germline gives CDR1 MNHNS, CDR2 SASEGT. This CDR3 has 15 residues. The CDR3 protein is CASIGGGPNTGELFF. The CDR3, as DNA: TGTGCCAGCATCGGGGGTGGGCCCAACACCGGGGAGCTGTTTTTT.

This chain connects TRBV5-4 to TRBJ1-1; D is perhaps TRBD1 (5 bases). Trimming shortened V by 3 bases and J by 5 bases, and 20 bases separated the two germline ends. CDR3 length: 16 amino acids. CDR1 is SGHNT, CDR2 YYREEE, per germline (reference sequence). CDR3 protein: CASSSVPSGVGTEAFF. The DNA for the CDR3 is TGTGCCAGCAGCTCCGTTCCTTCGGGGGTAGGGACTGAAGCTTTCTTT.

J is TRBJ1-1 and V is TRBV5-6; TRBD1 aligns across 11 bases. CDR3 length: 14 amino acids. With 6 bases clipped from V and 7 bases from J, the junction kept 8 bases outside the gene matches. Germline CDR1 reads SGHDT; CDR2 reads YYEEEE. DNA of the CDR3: TGTGCCAGCACCTTCGGGACAGGGGGTTTTGAAGCTTTCTTT. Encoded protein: CASTFGTGGFEAFF.

The CDR3 nucleotides are TGTGCCAGCAGATTTCTAGCGGGAGAGGGAGAGACCCAGTACTTC. Amino acids: CASRFLAGEGETQYF. The V and J genes are TRBV6-6 and TRBJ2-5, with 10 bases fitting TRBD2. This CDR3 has 15 residues. The V and J ends lost 6 bases and 4 bases, in that order; junction bases with no gene match: 8. The germline gives CDR1 MNHNY, CDR2 SVGAGI (reference sequence).

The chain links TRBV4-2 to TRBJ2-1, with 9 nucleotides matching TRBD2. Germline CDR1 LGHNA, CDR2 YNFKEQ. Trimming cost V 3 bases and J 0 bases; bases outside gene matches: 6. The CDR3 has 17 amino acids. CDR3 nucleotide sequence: TGTGCCAGCAGCCATGAGAATAGCGGGAGCTCCTACAATGAGCAGTTCTTC. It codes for CASSHENSGSSYNEQFF.